This T cell receptor (beta chain) appears in the sequencing data of a study of shared clonotypes between healthy human individuals. Across the study: Donor ages ranged 18 to 49 years: a couple of women, a few men. CD4 naive cells filled three plates per donor, CD4 memory three, CD8 naive two and CD8 memory one.

Profiling relied on immunoSEQ multiplex PCR, and the TCRdb table lists in-frame clones only, not all of them. This sample has about 2.1 million clones; about 93% occur once, and the top ten carry about 1.6%. Notes on this clone: The antigen is unknown.

CD45RO-negative, CCR7-selected cells formed the naive CD8 fraction, which excluded terminally differentiated effector memory CD45RA+ cells. Overall study results and limits: Owing to a small donor count, the genetic and exposure-history diversity represented was limited. Naive subsets generally had larger estimated richness than memory subsets.

The clonotype was recovered from a man aged 18 to 30 in good health. Some clones in this sample may be carry-over from other donors' samples. The sequenced sample was naive CD8+ T cells from PBMCs.

The CDR3 DNA reads TGTGCCAGCAGCTCACTAGCGGGAGGGCTCAATGAGCAGTTCTTC. It translates to CASSSLAGGLNEQFF. This rearrangement joins TRBV7-3 to TRBJ2-1; 13 nucleotides match TRBD2. Germline values: CDR1 SGHTA, CDR2 FQGTGA. The CDR3 length is 15 residues. The V and J ends lost 4 bases and 6 bases, in that order; junction bases with no gene match: 3.